This passage covers 26 T cell receptor beta chains from one sample sequenced in a study of radiotherapy plus CTLA-4 blockade in lung cancer. Clones were sequenced by immunoSEQ multiplex PCR, and TCRdb holds only the in-frame ones, with some missing. The profile shows roughly 77,000 clones, roughly 74% of them singletons. Sequences were derived from peripheral blood, sampled from a patient treated with radiotherapy plus ipilimumab. These receptors were collected from a human donor with non-small cell lung cancer whose response to radiotherapy plus ipilimumab could not be evaluated.

This clone was seen at least ten times. The chain uses TRBV19 and TRBJ2-7; 11 bases align to TRBD1. The length of the CDR3 is 16 residues. J was trimmed by 4 bases and V by 5 bases; bases with no gene match: 10. Germline loops: CDR1 LNHDA, CDR2 SQIVND (reference sequence). CDR3 bases: TGTGCCAGTAGTCCCCCGTTTGGGACAGGGGGGTACGAGCAGTACTTC. It translates to CASSPPFGTGGYEQYF.

The V gene is TRBV19, the J gene TRBJ1-5; 9 nucleotides align to TRBD1. The junction had 6 bases not matched to a gene; V was cut back by 1 base and J by 2 bases. This CDR3 region has 17 residues. The V gene's germline CDR1 is LNHDA and CDR2 SQIVND (reference sequence). CDR3 nucleotide sequence: TGTGCCAGTAGTATAGCCCGGGACAGGGCTGGCAATCAGCCCCAGCATTTT. It translates to CASSIARDRAGNQPQHF. Variable domain in full (rest from reference TRBV19 and TRBJ1-5): DGGITQSPKYLFRKEGQNVTLSCEQNLNHDAMYWYRQDPGQGLRLIYYSQIVNDFQKGDIAEGYSVSREKKESFPLTVTSAQKNPTAFYLCASSIARDRAGNQPQHFGDGTRLSIL.

The CDR3 is CASSLARVETQYF. The CDR3, as DNA: TGTGCCAGCAGTTTGGCCCGGGTAGAGACCCAGTACTTC. This sequence joins TRBV2 and TRBJ2-5; no reliable D call. Germline V CDR1 and CDR2: SNHLY, FYNNEI. This CDR3 is built from 13 residues. V was pared by 5 bases and J by 4 bases, with 11 bases between.

The chain has TRBV7-9 and TRBJ1-4; a possible D gene is TRBD1 (6 bases). The ends were cut back, 0 bases at V and 5 bases at J, with 13 bases in the middle. CDR1 SEHNR and CDR2 FQNEAQ come from the germline V gene (reference sequence). CDR3 length: 16 amino acids. The CDR3 DNA is TGTGCCAGCAGCTTAGCGGTGGCCAGGGGCAATGAAAAACTGTTTTTT. It specifies CASSLAVARGNEKLFF.

The V and J genes are TRBV28 and TRBJ2-7; TRBD1 might be the D (6 bases). The V gene lost 6 bases and the J gene lost 2 bases, with 14 bases spanning the gap. The CDR3 covers 14 residues. The germline CDR1 and CDR2 sequences are MDHEN and SYDVKM. The DNA of the CDR3 is TGTGCCAGCAGCTGGGGACACCTTCCCTACGAGCAGTACTTC. Amino acid sequence: CASSWGHLPYEQYF.

V usage is TRBV30 and J usage is TRBJ2-1; 12 bases are shared with TRBD2. The CDR3 is 15 amino acids. Looked up from germline, CDR1 is GTSNPN and CDR2 is SVGIG (reference sequence). V was pared by 2 bases and J by 6 bases, with 5 bases of the junction left unmatched. CDR3 in DNA: TGTGCCTGGAGTCCGGGACTAGCGGGTCTCAATGAGCAGTTCTTC. Translating gives CAWSPGLAGLNEQFF.

The chain employs TRBV7-2 and TRBJ2-1; possible D gene TRBD1, 5 bases. The CDR3 has 15 residues. V lost 2 bases to trimming and J lost 8 bases, with 16 bases between them. The germline CDR1 and CDR2 sequences are SGHTA and FQGNSA. The CDR3 loop reads CASSLQGARLDEQFF. In DNA, the CDR3 is TGTGCCAGCAGCTTACAGGGTGCTCGGTTGGATGAGCAGTTCTTC.

The rearrangement links TRBV5-4 to TRBJ2-3, with 8 bases identical to TRBD2. The germline CDR1 and CDR2 sequences are SGHNT and YYREEE (reference sequence). The CDR3 runs to 17 residues. The V gene end was trimmed by 3 bases and the J gene end by 0 bases; junction bases not matched to a gene: 9. This CDR3 is CASSSTSGRVSTDTQYF. In DNA form, the CDR3 reads TGTGCCAGCAGCTCCACTAGCGGCAGGGTTAGCACAGATACGCAGTATTTT.

This clone has only a few counts. The chain joins TRBV7-3 to TRBJ2-5, with 8 bases lining up with TRBD1. The V gene's germline CDR1 is SGHTA and CDR2 FQGTGA. V shed 4 bases, J shed 5 bases, and the junction held 6 bases outside the gene matches. The CDR3 is 14 amino acids. The CDR3 reads CASSSSGGLETQYF. The CDR3 DNA sequence: TGTGCCAGCAGCTCGTCAGGGGGCCTGGAGACCCAGTACTTC. Full variable domain (remainder filled in from reference TRBV7-3 and TRBJ2-5): GAGVSQTPSNKVTEKGKYVELRCDPISGHTALYWYRQSLGQGPEFLIYFQGTGAADDSGLPNDRFFAVRPEGSVSTLKIQRTERGDSAVYLCASSSSGGLETQYFGPGTRLLVL.

DNA for the CDR3: TGTGCCAGCATGCGATACAATGAGCAGTTCTTC. It is translated as CASMRYNEQFF. V gene TRBV5-4 combines with J gene TRBJ2-1; D ambiguous. Trimming removed 6 bases from V and 4 bases from J, with 5 bases in between. This CDR3 contains 11 residues. Looked up from germline, CDR1 is SGHNT and CDR2 is YYREEE (reference sequence).

This clone has more than one count but fewer than ten. This sequence joins TRBV4-3 and TRBJ2-5; D is ambiguous. Trimming pared 0 bases from V and 2 bases from J, leaving 25 bases between. There are 20 residues in the CDR3. Germline values: CDR1 LGHNA, CDR2 YSLEER. This CDR3 reads CASSQDLVGYRLGEQETQYF. DNA for the CDR3: TGCGCCAGCAGCCAAGATTTAGTAGGATATCGACTCGGCGAACAAGAGACCCAGTACTTC.

This chain links TRBV27 with TRBJ2-4, with D possibly TRBD1 on 5 matching bases. CDR1 MNHEY and CDR2 SMNVEV come from the germline V gene (reference sequence). CDR3 length equals 14 residues. V was clipped by 6 bases and J by 3 bases, with 12 bases between them. The CDR3 sequence: CASSSGLGKNIQYF. The CDR3 nucleotides read TGTGCCAGCAGCTCAGGGTTGGGCAAAAACATTCAGTACTTC.

As for this clone: Other DNA sequences in this sample translate to the same CDR3. V gene TRBV6-5 combines with J gene TRBJ2-3; perhaps TRBD2 as D (6 bases). Germline V gene data show CDR1 as MNHEY and CDR2 as SVGAGI. This CDR3 is built from 15 residues. Trimming removed 6 bases at V and 0 bases at J, with 13 bases between. CDR3 loop: CASRSGLGSTDTQYF. In DNA form, the CDR3 reads TGTGCCAGCAGATCGGGACTGGGAAGCACAGATACGCAGTATTTT.

In DNA, the CDR3 is TGCGCCAGCAGCTTGGCGGGGGGGAGCCATGAGCAGTTCTTC. This sequence encodes CASSLAGGSHEQFF. The chain joins TRBV5-1 to TRBJ2-1, with TRBD2 matching over 8 bases. The CDR3 sequence is 14 residues long. The J segment lost 8 bases and the V segment lost 0 bases, leaving 4 bases of the junction unmatched. Looked up from germline, CDR1 is SGHRS and CDR2 is YFSETQ.

The chain combines TRBV4-3 with TRBJ2-1, with TRBD1 matching over 9 bases. This CDR3 is built from 16 residues. Trimming took 4 bases from V and 8 from J; bases not matched to a gene: 12. Germline CDR1 reads LGHNA; CDR2 reads YSLEER. CDR3 in amino acids: CASSRHLRDRDHEQFF. In DNA form, the CDR3 reads TGCGCCAGCAGCCGGCACCTCCGGGACAGGGATCATGAGCAGTTCTTC.

CDR3 DNA: TGTGCCAGCAGCTTAGGGGGACTAGCGGGAGGAGAGACCCAGTACTTC. Translation gives CASSLGGLAGGETQYF. The rearrangement joins TRBV11-3 to TRBJ2-5, with TRBD2 identical over 15 bases. The germline V gene has CDR1 SGHNT and CDR2 YENEEA. V was pared by 1 base and J by 4 bases, with 1 base of the junction left unmatched. The CDR3 length is 16 residues.

Only a few counts were recorded for this clone. The rearrangement links TRBV28 to TRBJ2-2; D remains ambiguous. Germline V gives CDR1 MDHEN, CDR2 SYDVKM. The V end lost 1 base, the J end lost 0 bases, and 6 bases lay between the germline ends. The CDR3 spans 15 residues. The DNA for the CDR3 is TGTGCCAGCAGTTTATTGGGCGCGAACACCGGGGAGCTGTTTTTT. It translates to CASSLLGANTGELFF.

This rearrangement joins TRBV6-5 to TRBJ2-3; 8 nucleotides match TRBD1. The CDR3 spans 13 residues. The germline V gene encodes CDR1 MNHEY and CDR2 SVGAGI. The J segment lost 4 bases and the V segment lost 6 bases, leaving 3 bases of the junction unmatched. In nucleotides, the CDR3 is TGTGCCAGCAGCCGCAGGGGGCCAGATACGCAGTATTTT. This translates into CASSRRGPDTQYF.

The rearrangement joins TRBV4-1 to TRBJ1-1, with D maybe TRBD1 (5 bases). The CDR3 has 14 residues. Deletions cut 0 bases from V and 5 bases from J, with 10 bases between. Germline CDR1 reads MGHRA; CDR2 reads YSYEKL. The chain's CDR3 is CASSQDPGVTEAFF. The CDR3 DNA is TGCGCCAGCAGCCAAGACCCGGGGGTGACTGAAGCTTTCTTT.

The rearrangement uses TRBV2 and TRBJ2-7, with D unresolved. CDR3 length: 12 amino acids. The V gene's germline CDR1 is SNHLY and CDR2 FYNNEI. V was trimmed by 4 bases and J by 3 bases, leaving 7 bases between them. The CDR3 coding sequence is TGTGCCAGCAGTGTTTCCTACTACGAGCAGTACTTC. Its protein product is CASSVSYYEQYF. The full variable domain, with the rest looked up from reference TRBV2 and TRBJ2-7, is EPEVTQTPSHQVTQMGQEVILRCVPISNHLYFYWYRQILGQKVEFLVSFYNNEISEKSEIFDDQFSVERPDGSNFTLKIRSTKLEDSAMYFCASSVSYYEQYFGPGTRLTVT.

This clone was counted a single time. In DNA form, the CDR3 reads TGCGCCAGCAGCCAAGGACACCAGCCCTACGAGCAGTACTTC. It translates to CASSQGHQPYEQYF. The chain uses TRBV4-1 and TRBJ2-5; no clear D. The last part of the DNA fits TRBJ2-7 better; the J call may be wrong. Per germline, CDR1 MGHRA and CDR2 YSYEKL. CDR3 length: 14 residues.

This chain connects TRBV13 to TRBJ2-3, with 11 bases matching TRBD2. Trimming took 1 base from V and 0 from J; bases not matched to a gene: 12. CDR3 size: 20 residues. Germline CDR1 reads PRHDT; CDR2 reads FYEKMQ (reference sequence). The CDR3 nucleotides read TGTGCCAGCAGCTTAGTGGATTGGAGACTAGCGGGAAGTAGCACAGATACGCAGTATTTT. It translates to CASSLVDWRLAGSSTDTQYF.

This chain uses TRBV15 with TRBJ2-7; TRBD1 agrees at 9 bases. V shed 8 bases and J 4 bases; nucleotides not matched to a gene: 21. The germline gives CDR1 LNHNV, CDR2 YYDKDF (reference sequence). CDR3 length: 18 amino acids. In DNA form, the CDR3 reads TGTGCCACCTCGCGCTGGGGGGGACAGGGACTCTTCGCTTACGAGCAGTACTTC. It translates to CATSRWGGQGLFAYEQYF.

The chain uses TRBV10-3 and TRBJ2-7, with D possibly TRBD2 on 5 matching bases. Trimming stripped 3 bases from V and 3 bases from J, with 9 bases between. Germline-derived CDR1 and CDR2 are ENHRY and SYGVKD. The CDR3 loop spans 13 amino acids. The CDR3 nucleotides are TGTGCCATCAGTGATGAGCGGATCTACGAGCAGTACTTC. This codes for CAISDERIYEQYF.

The gene calls are TRBV28 and TRBJ1-2; 10 nucleotides line up with TRBD1. Per the germline V gene, CDR1 is MDHEN and CDR2 is SYDVKM. This CDR3 has 14 amino acids. The J segment lost 5 bases and the V segment lost 8 bases, leaving 8 bases of the junction unmatched. The CDR3 is CASRRTGQGYGYTF. The DNA of the CDR3 is TGTGCCAGCCGACGCACGGGACAGGGGTATGGCTACACCTTC.

This clone appeared a single time. The V call is TRBV5-8, the J call TRBJ1-5; TRBD1 matches at 7 bases. This CDR3 is 15 amino acids long. Per germline, CDR1 SGHTS and CDR2 YDEGEE. Trimming removed 0 bases from V and 7 bases from J; junction bases left unmatched: 7. The CDR3 loop is CASSLARGTRQPQHF. The CDR3 DNA reads as TGTGCCAGCAGCTTGGCCAGGGGGACTCGACAGCCCCAGCATTTT.